What follows is one T cell receptor (beta chain) and its context. This CDR3 region has 16 residues. Germline V gives CDR1 SGDLS, CDR2 YYNGEE. This entry is derived from a study of T cells expressing NK-cell markers. Background on the study: Just one sequenced donor of eight was HCMV-seronegative, while seven were seropositive.

Reanalyzing the 5' RACE reads, TCRdb keeps one entry per CDR3 protein, without DNA. The sample table includes 130,000 to 150,000 distinct CDR3 sequences. Sequencing input: blood T cells: a sorted CD56 or NKG2C T cell subset, CD4+ or CD8+ T cells, or bulk PBMC T cells (not recorded which). The clonotype originates from a man younger than 35 in good health. The rearrangement uses TRBV9 and TRBJ2-1; TCRdb's D call of TRBD1 is untestable without DNA. The CDR3: CASSAEQGRSYNEQFF.